A single sample is the source of the 7 T cell receptor beta chains below, sequenced in a study of Ad26.COV2.S vaccination and SARS-CoV-2 variants. Profiling relied on immunoSEQ multiplex PCR, and the TCRdb table lists in-frame clones only, not all of them. Among about 400,000 clones, over 80% were seen once, and the ten largest hold over 1.5%. Treatment of the sample: around 19 received Ad26.COV2.S at low or high dose, single or two shots; roughly 5 received placebo; per-sample allocation not given. After the first vaccine or placebo injection, samples were drawn on day 63. Sample: peripheral blood, taken in a trial of Ad26.COV2.S vaccine versus placebo. Receptors originate from a person aged 18-65 years who received the Ad26.COV2.S COVID-19 vaccine or a placebo.

This chain connects TRBV12-3 or TRBV12-4 to TRBJ1-2; no clear D gene. This CDR3 is built from 13 residues. V was pared by 6 bases and J by 4 bases, with 12 bases between. The CDR3 region is CASSLTLSYGYTF. The DNA for the CDR3 is TGTGCCAGCAGCCTTACTTTAAGCTATGGCTACACCTTC.

V usage is TRBV9 and J usage is TRBJ2-7, with a weak D call TRBD1 (5 bases). The V and J ends lost 2 bases and 0 bases respectively, with 9 bases between them. Germline V gives CDR1 SGDLS, CDR2 YYNGEE. The CDR3 runs to 14 residues. The CDR3 DNA reads as TGTGCCAGCAGCGTTCATGACAGCTCCTACGAGCAGTACTTC. As protein: CASSVHDSSYEQYF.

This clone was counted a single time. V gene TRBV6-5 combines with J gene TRBJ1-1; D might be TRBD1 (5 bases). The germline gives CDR1 MNHEY, CDR2 SVGAGI. V lost 0 bases and J lost 10, with 18 bases in between. The CDR3 totals 15 residues. Written as DNA, the CDR3 is TGTGCCAGCAGTTACTCGATACTTATCAGGGCGAGAGCTTTCTTT. The encoded protein is CASSYSILIRARAFF.

V is TRBV7-9 and J is TRBJ2-1; D remains unclear. The V gene lost 6 bases and the J gene lost 1 base, with 13 bases spanning the gap. Per germline, CDR1 SEHNR and CDR2 FQNEAQ (reference sequence). CDR3 size: 15 residues. The CDR3 region is CASSMIELSYNEQFF. As DNA, the CDR3 is TGTGCCAGCAGTATGATAGAATTGTCCTACAATGAGCAGTTCTTC. Filled out from reference TRBV7-9 and TRBJ2-1, the complete variable domain reads DTGVSQNPRHKITKRGQNVTFRCDPISEHNRLYWYRQTLGQGPEFLTYFQNEAQLEKSRLLSDRFSAERPKGSFSTLEIQRTEQGDSAMYLCASSMIELSYNEQFFGPGTRLTVL.

The rearrangement uses TRBV3-1 (or the pseudogene TRBV3-2) and TRBJ2-5, with 14 positions matching TRBD2. The CDR3 spans 17 residues. Germline values: CDR1 LGHDT, CDR2 YNNKEL (reference sequence). V trimming: 0 bases; J trimming: 5 bases; junction bases outside the gene matches: 5. The CDR3 nucleotides read TGTGCCAGCAGCCAAGAGACTAGCGGGGGGGCCTCGGAGACCCAGTACTTC. It yields the protein CASSQETSGGASETQYF.

J is TRBJ2-1 and V is TRBV27; possibly TRBD1 for D (6 bases). Germline lookup yields CDR1 MNHEY and CDR2 SMNVEV (reference sequence). There are 13 residues in the CDR3. V was clipped by 7 bases and J by 6 bases, with 13 bases between them. The CDR3, as DNA: TGTGCCAGCACCCAAGGGGGTGGCAATGAGCAGTTCTTC. It specifies CASTQGGGNEQFF.

The chain links TRBV5-1 to TRBJ1-2, with D tentatively TRBD1 (5 bases). The CDR3 totals 13 residues. Looked up from germline, CDR1 is SGHRS and CDR2 is YFSETQ. Trimming cost V 5 bases and J 4 bases, with 12 bases left between them. CDR3 nucleotide sequence: TGCGCCAGCAGTCAGGGCTCGGGCTATGGCTACACCTTC. This translates into CASSQGSGYGYTF.